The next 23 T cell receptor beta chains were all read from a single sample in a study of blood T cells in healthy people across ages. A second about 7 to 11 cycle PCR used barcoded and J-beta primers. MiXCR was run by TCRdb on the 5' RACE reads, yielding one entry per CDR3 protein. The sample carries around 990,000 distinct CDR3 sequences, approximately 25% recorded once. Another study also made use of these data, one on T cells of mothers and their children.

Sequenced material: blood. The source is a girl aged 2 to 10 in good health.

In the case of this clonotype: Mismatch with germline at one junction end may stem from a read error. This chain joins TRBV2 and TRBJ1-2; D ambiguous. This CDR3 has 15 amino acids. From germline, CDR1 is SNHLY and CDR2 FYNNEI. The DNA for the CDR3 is TGTGCCAGCAGCGAAGTGGCAGTCTCTAACTATGGCTACACCTTC. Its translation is CASSEVAVSNYGYTF.

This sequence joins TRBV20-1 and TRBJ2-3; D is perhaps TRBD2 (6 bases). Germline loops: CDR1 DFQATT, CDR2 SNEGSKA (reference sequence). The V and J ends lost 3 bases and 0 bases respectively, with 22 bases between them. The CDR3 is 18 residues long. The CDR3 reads CSARVLVRAGTSTDTQYF. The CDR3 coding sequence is TGCAGTGCTAGGGTCTTAGTGCGAGCCGGGACTAGCACAGATACGCAGTATTTT.

CDR3 DNA: TGCAGTGCTAGAAGGAGCGGAGAAAAACTGTTTTTT. Translation: CSARRSGEKLFF. The chain uses TRBV20-1 and TRBJ1-4, with D uncertain. V was pared by 2 bases and J by 8 bases, with 9 bases between. From germline, CDR1 is DFQATT and CDR2 SNEGSKA (reference sequence). This CDR3 spans 12 amino acids.

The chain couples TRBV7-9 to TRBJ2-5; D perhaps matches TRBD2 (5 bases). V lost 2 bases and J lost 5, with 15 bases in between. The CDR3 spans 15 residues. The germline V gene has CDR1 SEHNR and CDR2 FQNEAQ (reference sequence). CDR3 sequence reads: CASSLTYGDDETQYF. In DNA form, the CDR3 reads TGTGCCAGCAGCTTAACCTACGGGGATGATGAGACCCAGTACTTC.

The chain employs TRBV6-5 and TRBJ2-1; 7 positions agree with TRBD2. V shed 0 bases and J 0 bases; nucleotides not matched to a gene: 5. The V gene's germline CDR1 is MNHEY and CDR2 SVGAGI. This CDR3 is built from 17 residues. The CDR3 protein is CASSYSSGGSSYNEQFF. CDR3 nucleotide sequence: TGTGCCAGCAGTTACTCGTCAGGCGGGAGCTCCTACAATGAGCAGTTCTTC.

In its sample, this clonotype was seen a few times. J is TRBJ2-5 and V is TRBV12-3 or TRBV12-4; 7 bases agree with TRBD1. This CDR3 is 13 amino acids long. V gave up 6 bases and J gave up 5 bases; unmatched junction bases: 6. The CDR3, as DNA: TGTGCCAGCAGACCGACAGGGTCGGAGACCCAGTACTTC. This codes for CASRPTGSETQYF.

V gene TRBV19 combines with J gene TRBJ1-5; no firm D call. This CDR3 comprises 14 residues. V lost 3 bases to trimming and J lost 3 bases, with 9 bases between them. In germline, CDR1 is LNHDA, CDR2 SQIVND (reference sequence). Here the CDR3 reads CASSIAGINQPQHF. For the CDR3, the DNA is TGTGCCAGTAGTATCGCGGGGATCAATCAGCCCCAGCATTTT. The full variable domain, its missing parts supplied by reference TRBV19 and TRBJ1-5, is DGGITQSPKYLFRKEGQNVTLSCEQNLNHDAMYWYRQDPGQGLRLIYYSQIVNDFQKGDIAEGYSVSREKKESFPLTVTSAQKNPTAFYLCASSIAGINQPQHFGDGTRLSIL.

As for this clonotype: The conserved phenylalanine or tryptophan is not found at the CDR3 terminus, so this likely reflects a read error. CDR3 in amino acids: CASSDQTGEQFL. The CDR3 DNA reads TGTGCCAGCAGTGATCAGACGGGTGAGCAGTTCCTC. The chain joins TRBV6-2 or TRBV6-3 to TRBJ2-5; D is ambiguous. The DNA end is a closer match to TRBJ2-1, so the J assignment may be wrong. The CDR3 has 12 amino acids. Looked up from germline, CDR1 is MNHEY and CDR2 is SVGEGT.

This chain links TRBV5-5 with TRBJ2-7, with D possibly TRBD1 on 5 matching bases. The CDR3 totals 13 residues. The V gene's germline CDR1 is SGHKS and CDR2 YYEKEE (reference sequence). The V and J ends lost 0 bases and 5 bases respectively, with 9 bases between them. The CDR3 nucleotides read TGTGCCAGCAGCTTGGCTTGGGGCGACGAGCAGTACTTC. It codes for CASSLAWGDEQYF.

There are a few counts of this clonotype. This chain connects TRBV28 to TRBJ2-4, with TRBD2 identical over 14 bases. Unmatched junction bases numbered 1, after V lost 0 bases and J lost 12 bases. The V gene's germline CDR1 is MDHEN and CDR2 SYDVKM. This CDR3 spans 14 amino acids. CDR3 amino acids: CASSLWTSGRGQYF. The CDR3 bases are TGTGCCAGCAGTTTATGGACTAGCGGGAGGGGTCAGTACTTC.

CDR3 nucleotides: TGTGCCAGCAGCCCCGGACTTTACGGCCGGGAGGCTAACGAGCAGTACTTC. Its protein is CASSPGLYGREANEQYF. The chain is built from TRBV7-2 and TRBJ2-7, with 7 bases matching TRBD2. The CDR3 is made up of 17 amino acids. Germline values: CDR1 SGHTA, CDR2 FQGNSA. With 5 bases clipped from V and 5 bases from J, the junction kept 18 bases outside the gene matches.

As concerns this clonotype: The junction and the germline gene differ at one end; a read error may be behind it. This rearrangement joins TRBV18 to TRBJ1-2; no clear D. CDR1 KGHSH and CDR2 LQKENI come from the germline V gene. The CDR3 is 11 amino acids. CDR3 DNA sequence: TGTGCCGGCTCACCAGTGGATGGCTACACCTTC. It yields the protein CAGSPVDGYTF.

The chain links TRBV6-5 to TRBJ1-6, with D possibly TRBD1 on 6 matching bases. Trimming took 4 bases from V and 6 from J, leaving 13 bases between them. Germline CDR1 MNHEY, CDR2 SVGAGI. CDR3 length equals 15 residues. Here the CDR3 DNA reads TGTGCCAGCAGTTTTTCCGGGACAAGTAATTCACCCCTCCACTTT. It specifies CASSFSGTSNSPLHF.

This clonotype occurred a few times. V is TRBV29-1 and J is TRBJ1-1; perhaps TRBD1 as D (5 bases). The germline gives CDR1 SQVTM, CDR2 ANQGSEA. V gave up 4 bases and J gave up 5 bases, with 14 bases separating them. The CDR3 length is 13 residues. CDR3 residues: CSVGPGLRTEAFF. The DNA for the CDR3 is TGCAGCGTTGGGCCGGGGCTAAGGACTGAAGCTTTCTTT.

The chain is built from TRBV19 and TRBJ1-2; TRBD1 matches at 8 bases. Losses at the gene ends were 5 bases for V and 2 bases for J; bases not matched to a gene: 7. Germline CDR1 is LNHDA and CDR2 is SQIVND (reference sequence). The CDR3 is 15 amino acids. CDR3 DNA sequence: TGTGCCAGTAGTCGGGACAGGAGGTCCAACTATGGCTACACCTTC. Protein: CASSRDRRSNYGYTF.

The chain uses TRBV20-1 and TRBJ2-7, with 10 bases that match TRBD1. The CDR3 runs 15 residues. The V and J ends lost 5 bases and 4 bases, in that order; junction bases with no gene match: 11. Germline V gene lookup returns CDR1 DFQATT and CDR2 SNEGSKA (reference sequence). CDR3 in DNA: TGCAGTGCTCTTGACAGGGGGCACCCCAATTACGAGCAGTACTTC. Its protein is CSALDRGHPNYEQYF.

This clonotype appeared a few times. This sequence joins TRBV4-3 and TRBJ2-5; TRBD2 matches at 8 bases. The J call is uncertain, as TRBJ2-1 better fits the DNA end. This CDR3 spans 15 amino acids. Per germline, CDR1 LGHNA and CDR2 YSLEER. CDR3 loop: CASSQAGTSENEQFF. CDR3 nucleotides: TGCGCCAGCAGCCAGGCTGGGACTAGTGAGAATGAGCAGTTCTTC.

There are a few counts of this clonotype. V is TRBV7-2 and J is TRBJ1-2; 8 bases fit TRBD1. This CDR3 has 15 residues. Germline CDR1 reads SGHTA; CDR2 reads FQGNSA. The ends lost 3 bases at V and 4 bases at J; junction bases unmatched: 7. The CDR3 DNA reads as TGTGCCAGCAGCTTCGGACAGGGAGAGATCTATGGCTACACCTTC. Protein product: CASSFGQGEIYGYTF.

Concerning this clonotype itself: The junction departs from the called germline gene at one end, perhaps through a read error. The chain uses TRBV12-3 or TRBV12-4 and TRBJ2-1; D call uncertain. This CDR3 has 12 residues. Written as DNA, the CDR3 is TGTGCCAGCAGAGACCACTACAATGAGCAGCTCTTC. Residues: CASRDHYNEQLF.

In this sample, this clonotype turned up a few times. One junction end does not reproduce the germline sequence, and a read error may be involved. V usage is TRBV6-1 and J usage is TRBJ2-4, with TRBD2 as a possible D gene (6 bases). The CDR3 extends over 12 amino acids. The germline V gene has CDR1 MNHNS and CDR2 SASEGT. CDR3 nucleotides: TGTGCCAGCAGTGAAGCAGTCGGGAGACCTCACTTC. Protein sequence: CASSEAVGRPHF.

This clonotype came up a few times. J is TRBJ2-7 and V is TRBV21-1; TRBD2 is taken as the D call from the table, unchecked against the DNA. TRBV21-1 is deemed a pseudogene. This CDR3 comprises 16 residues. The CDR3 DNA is TGTGCCAGCAGCAAAATCGGCAGGGTCATACCCTACGAGCAGTACTTC. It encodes CASSKIGRVIPYEQYF.

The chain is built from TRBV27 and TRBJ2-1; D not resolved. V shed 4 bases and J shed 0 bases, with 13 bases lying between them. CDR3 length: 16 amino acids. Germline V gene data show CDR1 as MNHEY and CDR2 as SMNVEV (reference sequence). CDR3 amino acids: CASSYLRPSSYNEQFF. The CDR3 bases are TGTGCCAGCAGTTACTTGAGGCCAAGCTCCTACAATGAGCAGTTCTTC.

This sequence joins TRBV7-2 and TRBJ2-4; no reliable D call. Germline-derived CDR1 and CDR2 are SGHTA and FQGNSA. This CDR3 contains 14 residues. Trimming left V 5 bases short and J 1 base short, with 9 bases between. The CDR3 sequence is CASSPDGAKNIQYF. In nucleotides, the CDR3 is TGTGCCAGCAGCCCCGACGGGGCCAAAAACATTCAGTACTTC. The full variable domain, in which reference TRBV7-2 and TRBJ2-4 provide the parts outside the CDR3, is GAGVSQSPSNKVTEKGKDVELRCDPISGHTALYWYRQSLGQGLEFLIYFQGNSAPDKSGLPSDRFSAERTGGSVSTLTIQRTQQEDSAVYLCASSPDGAKNIQYFGAGTRLSVL.